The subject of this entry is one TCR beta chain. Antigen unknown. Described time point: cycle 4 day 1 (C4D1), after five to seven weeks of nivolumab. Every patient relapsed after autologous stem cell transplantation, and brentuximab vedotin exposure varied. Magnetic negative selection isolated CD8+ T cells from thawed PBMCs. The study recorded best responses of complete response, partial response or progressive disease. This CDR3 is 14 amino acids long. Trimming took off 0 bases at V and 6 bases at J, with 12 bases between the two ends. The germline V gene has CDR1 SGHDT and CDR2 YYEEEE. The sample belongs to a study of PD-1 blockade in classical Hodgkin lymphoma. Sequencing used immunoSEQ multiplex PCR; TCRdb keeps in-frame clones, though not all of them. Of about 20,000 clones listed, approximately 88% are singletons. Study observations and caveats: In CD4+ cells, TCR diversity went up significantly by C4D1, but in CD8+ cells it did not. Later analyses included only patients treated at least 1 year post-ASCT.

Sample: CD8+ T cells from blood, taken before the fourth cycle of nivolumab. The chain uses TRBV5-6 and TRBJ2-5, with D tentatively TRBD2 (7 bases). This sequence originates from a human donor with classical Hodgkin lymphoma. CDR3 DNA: TGTGCCAGCAGCTTGGCGGGGGGCCGGAAGACCCAGTACTTC. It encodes CASSLAGGRKTQYF.